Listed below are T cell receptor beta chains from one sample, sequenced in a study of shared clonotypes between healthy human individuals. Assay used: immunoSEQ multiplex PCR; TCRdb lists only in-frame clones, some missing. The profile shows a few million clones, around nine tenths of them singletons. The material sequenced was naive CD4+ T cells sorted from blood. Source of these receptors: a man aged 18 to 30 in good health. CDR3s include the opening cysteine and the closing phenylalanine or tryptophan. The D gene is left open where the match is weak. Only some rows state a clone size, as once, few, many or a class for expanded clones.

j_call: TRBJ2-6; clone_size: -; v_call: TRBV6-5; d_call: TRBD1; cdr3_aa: CASSLTGGGANVLTF; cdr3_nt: TGTGCCAGCAGTTTAACAGGGGGAGGGGCCAACGTCCTGACTTTC
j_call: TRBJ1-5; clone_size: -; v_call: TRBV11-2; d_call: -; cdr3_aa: CASSLDTDQPQHF; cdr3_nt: TGTGCCAGCAGCTTAGACACAGATCAGCCCCAGCATTTT
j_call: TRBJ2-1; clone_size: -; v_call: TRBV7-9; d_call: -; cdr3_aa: CASSLYPEVEQFF; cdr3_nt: TGTGCCAGCAGCTTATATCCCGAAGTTGAGCAGTTCTTC
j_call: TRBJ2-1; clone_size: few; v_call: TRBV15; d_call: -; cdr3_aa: CATSRGGRRPDEQFF; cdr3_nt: TGTGCCACCAGCAGAGGGGGACGCCGCCCCGATGAGCAGTTCTTC
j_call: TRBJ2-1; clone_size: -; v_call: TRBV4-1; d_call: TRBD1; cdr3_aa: CASSQASGTGIHNEQFF; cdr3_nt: TGCGCCAGCAGCCAGGCATCCGGGACAGGGATTCACAATGAGCAGTTCTTC
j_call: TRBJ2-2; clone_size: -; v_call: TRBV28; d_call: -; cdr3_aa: CASSFGGPNTGELFF; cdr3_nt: TGTGCCAGCAGTTTCGGGGGTCCGAACACCGGGGAGCTGTTTTTT
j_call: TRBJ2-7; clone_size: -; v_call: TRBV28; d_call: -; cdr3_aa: CASRRGDGRAYEQYF; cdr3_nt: TGTGCCAGCAGGCGAGGGGACGGTCGGGCCTACGAGCAGTACTTC
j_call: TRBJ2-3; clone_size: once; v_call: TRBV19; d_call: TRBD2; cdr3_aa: CASSPSAGGIDTQYF; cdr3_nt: TGTGCCAGTAGTCCCTCAGCGGGGGGGATAGATACGCAGTATTTT
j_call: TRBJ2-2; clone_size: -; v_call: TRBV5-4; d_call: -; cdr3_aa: CASSWGAGELFF; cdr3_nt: TGTGCCAGCAGCTGGGGAGCCGGGGAGCTGTTTTTT
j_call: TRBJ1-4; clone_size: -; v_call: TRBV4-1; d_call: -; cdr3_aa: CASSQEGAWNEKLFF; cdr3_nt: TGCGCCAGCAGCCAAGAGGGAGCCTGGAATGAAAAACTGTTTTTT
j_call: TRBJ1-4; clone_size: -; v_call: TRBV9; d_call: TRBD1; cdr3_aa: CASSLWGQVDEKLFF; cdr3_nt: TGTGCCAGCAGCCTCTGGGGACAGGTAGACGAAAAACTGTTTTTT
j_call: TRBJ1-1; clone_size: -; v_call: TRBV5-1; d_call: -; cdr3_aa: CASGSGGLNTEAFF; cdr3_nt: TGCGCCAGTGGGTCCGGTGGGTTGAACACTGAAGCTTTCTTT
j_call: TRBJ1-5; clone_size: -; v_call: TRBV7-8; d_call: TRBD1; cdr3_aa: CASSLSGGGSNQPQHF; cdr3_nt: TGTGCCAGCAGCTTATCAGGGGGCGGGAGCAATCAGCCCCAGCATTTT
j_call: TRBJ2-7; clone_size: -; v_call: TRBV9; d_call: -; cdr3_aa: CASSVQQVPPGEQYF; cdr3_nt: TGTGCCAGCAGCGTACAGCAGGTACCCCCCGGCGAGCAGTACTTC
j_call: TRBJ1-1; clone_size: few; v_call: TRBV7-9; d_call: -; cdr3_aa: CASSFRGSTEAFF; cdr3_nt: TGTGCCAGCAGCTTCAGAGGCAGCACTGAAGCTTTCTTT
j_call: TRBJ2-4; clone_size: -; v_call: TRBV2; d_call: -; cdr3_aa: CASSDQRAKNIQYF; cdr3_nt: TGTGCCAGCAGTGATCAAAGGGCCAAAAACATTCAGTACTTC
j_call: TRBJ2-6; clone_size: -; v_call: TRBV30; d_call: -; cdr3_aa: CAWSAGAGANVLTF; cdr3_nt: TGTGCCTGGAGCGCAGGCGCTGGGGCCAACGTCCTGACTTTC
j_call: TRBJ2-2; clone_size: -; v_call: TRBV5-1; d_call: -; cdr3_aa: CASREGGTAGELFF; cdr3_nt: TGCGCCAGCAGGGAAGGTGGGACCGCCGGGGAGCTGTTTTTT